This T cell receptor (beta chain) was obtained from a study of T-cell memory formation after mild COVID-19. Points from the study as a whole: Some SARS-CoV-2-responding clones were already detected in memory before infection.

This clonotype was observed many times. Its antigen is currently unknown. Deletions cut 2 bases from V and 1 base from J, with 7 bases between. The CDR3 is 14 amino acids. Germline values: CDR1 SGHRS, CDR2 YFSETQ. Researchers used 5'RACE with constant-segment primers to make TCR alpha and TCR beta cDNA libraries that carry sample barcodes and UMIs. In TCRdb, the 5' RACE reads were re-called with MiXCR into one record per CDR3 protein. The data contain roughly 300,000 distinct CDR3 sequences, roughly an eighth of them singletons. The source material was PBMCs or a T cell subset sorted from them (not recorded which). The clonotype originates from a man younger than 35 who had mild COVID-19 (a few samples of this study predate the infection). Cell type and time point are not known. V and J are TRBV5-1 and TRBJ1-5; perhaps TRBD1 as D (5 bases). CDR3 sequence (DNA): TGCGCCAGCAGCTTCGGGGGAAGCAATCAGCCCCAGCATTTT. Amino acid sequence: CASSFGGSNQPQHF.